Presented here are 18 T cell receptor beta chains from one specimen sequenced in a study of breast tumors, draining lymph nodes, adjacent tissues. TCRdb re-called the multiplex PCR reads through MiXCR, storing one row per CDR3 protein. The sample consists of fewer than 150,000 distinct CDR3 sequences, roughly 20% of them appearing once. Axillary draining lymph nodes of breast cancer patients supplied the node samples. Sequencing was performed on axillary lymph node tissue. Every receptor here comes from a female donor with breast cancer. Some clones in this sample may be carry-over from other donors' samples.

This chain links TRBV2 with TRBJ1-2, with D unclear. In germline, CDR1 is SNHLY, CDR2 FYNNEI. This CDR3 region has 12 residues. Trimming removed 1 base at V and 5 bases at J, with 5 bases between. CDR3 bases: TGTGCCAGCAGTGAAGGGCGGTATGGCTACACCTTC. It is translated as CASSEGRYGYTF.

This clonotype has a handful of counts. The V gene is TRBV20-1, the J gene TRBJ1-2; no clear D. The germline V and J ends were trimmed by 0 bases and 4 bases, with 9 bases remaining between them. Germline V gene sequence: CDR1 DFQATT, CDR2 SNEGSKA (reference sequence). The CDR3 runs to 13 residues. The chain's CDR3 is CSARDSSSYGYTF. The CDR3 DNA sequence: TGCAGTGCTAGAGACAGCTCTAGCTATGGCTACACCTTC.

A remark on this clonotype: One base away lies a much larger clone, so this may be a sequencing read error. The rearrangement joins TRBV2 to TRBJ1-6; unclear D gene. Germline CDR1 and CDR2: SNHLY and FYNNEI. Trimming shortened V by 8 bases and J by 7 bases, and 9 bases separated the two germline ends. This CDR3 region has 12 residues. The CDR3 DNA sequence: TGTGCCAGCGGAAAGATGAATTCACCCCTCCACTTT. Amino acids: CASGKMNSPLHF.

This clonotype was counted only a few times. The rearrangement joins TRBV13 to TRBJ2-2, with 8 bases aligning to TRBD1. With 2 bases clipped from V and 6 bases from J, the junction kept 5 bases outside the gene matches. From germline, CDR1 is PRHDT and CDR2 FYEKMQ (reference sequence). CDR3 length equals 15 residues. The CDR3, as DNA: TGTGCCAGCAGCTTAAGAACAGGGGGAGCCGGGGAGCTGTTTTTT. Its translation: CASSLRTGGAGELFF.

This clonotype was counted ten times or more. The chain carries TRBV7-8 and TRBJ1-5, with TRBD1 matching over 11 bases. The CDR3 extends over 17 amino acids. In germline, CDR1 is SGHVS, CDR2 FQNEAQ. V was pared by 5 bases and J by 2 bases, with 8 bases of the junction left unmatched. CDR3 DNA: TGTGCCAGCAGCATAGGACAGGGGGCAGGGGGCAATCAGCCCCAGCATTTT. This codes for CASSIGQGAGGNQPQHF.

In this sample, this clonotype turned up many times. The rearrangement joins TRBV20-1 to TRBJ2-3, with 10 bases identical to TRBD2. Germline V CDR1 and CDR2: DFQATT, SNEGSKA (reference sequence). J was trimmed by 2 bases and V by 1 base; bases with no gene match: 9. This CDR3 contains 17 residues. CDR3 region: CSARVAGGPLITDTQYF. CDR3 in DNA: TGCAGTGCTAGAGTAGCGGGAGGCCCCCTAATCACAGATACGCAGTATTTT.

Details on this clonotype: A much larger clone is a single base away; this may be a read error. V and J are TRBV9 and TRBJ2-1, with unresolved D. The CDR3 is 13 amino acids. CDR1 is SGDLS and CDR2 is YYNGEE in the germline V gene. Trimming took off 0 bases at V and 14 bases at J, with 15 bases between the two ends. The CDR3 sequence is CASSVEPDLVEFF. Here the CDR3 DNA reads TGTGCCAGCAGCGTAGAGCCGGACCTAGTTGAGTTCTTC.

This clonotype appeared many times. The J gene is TRBJ2-5, the V gene TRBV15; 7 positions agree with TRBD1. V was clipped by 0 bases and J by 4 bases; unmatched bases: 5. The CDR3 has 15 residues. Germline V gene sequence: CDR1 LNHNV, CDR2 YYDKDF (reference sequence). The DNA of the CDR3 is TGTGCCACCAGCAGAGATCCGGGACAGACAGAGACCCAGTACTTC. Its protein product is CATSRDPGQTETQYF.

This clonotype appeared many times. The chain uses TRBV12-3 or TRBV12-4 and TRBJ2-5, with 7 bases lining up with TRBD2. The CDR3 totals 13 residues. The junction had 4 bases not matched to a gene; V was cut back by 6 bases and J by 3 bases. CDR3 nucleotide sequence: TGTGCCAGCAGCTTGGGAGGGAAAGAGACCCAGTACTTC. This sequence encodes CASSLGGKETQYF.

This clonotype was counted between two and nine times. A much larger clone differs from this one at a single base, so this may be a read error. The chain links TRBV20-1 to TRBJ2-1, with TRBD2 matching over 7 bases. V was clipped by 4 bases and J by 9 bases; unmatched bases: 6. The V gene's germline CDR1 is DFQATT and CDR2 SNEGSKA (reference sequence). The CDR3 is 12 amino acids. CDR3 DNA sequence: TGCAGTGCTAAGCGGGACTTGGGTGAGCAGTTCTTC. Protein product: CSAKRDLGEQFF.

The table lists this clonotype with many counts. V usage is TRBV30 and J usage is TRBJ2-7; D might be TRBD2 (5 bases). Germline CDR1 reads GTSNPN; CDR2 reads SVGIG (reference sequence). This CDR3 is built from 12 residues. The V end was cut by 5 bases, the J end by 5 bases, with 13 bases between. CDR3 nucleotide sequence: TGTGCCTGGGGAATCGGGGTCAACGAGCAGTACTTC. Encoded protein: CAWGIGVNEQYF.

This clonotype was recorded many times. V usage is TRBV10-2 and J usage is TRBJ2-2; 7 nucleotides match TRBD1. The CDR3 is 16 residues long. V trimming: 6 bases; J trimming: 1 base; junction bases outside the gene matches: 8. CDR1 WSHSY and CDR2 SAAADI come from the germline V gene. The CDR3 loop is CASSLNRGQNTGELFF. The CDR3 nucleotides read TGCGCCAGCAGCCTCAACAGGGGACAGAACACCGGGGAGCTGTTTTTT.

On this clonotype: With a much larger clone just one base away, this may be a read error. The V gene is TRBV11-2, the J gene TRBJ2-3; 14 positions agree with TRBD2. This CDR3 is 18 amino acids long. Germline-derived CDR1 and CDR2 are SGHAT and FQNNGV. The J segment lost 3 bases and the V segment lost 3 bases, leaving 8 bases of the junction unmatched. Here the CDR3 reads CASSFRLAGGPRTDTQYF. The DNA for the CDR3 is TGTGCCAGCAGCTTCAGACTAGCGGGAGGGCCGAGAACAGATACGCAGTATTTT.

This clonotype was seen only a few times. The rearrangement links TRBV7-8 to TRBJ2-3, with TRBD2 matching 11 bases. CDR3 length: 18 residues. Looked up from germline, CDR1 is SGHVS and CDR2 is FQNEAQ. Trimming cost V 4 bases and J 3 bases; bases outside gene matches: 12. CDR3 sequence (DNA): TGTGCCAGCAGCTCATTAGCCCCACTAGCGGGAGTGACAGATACGCAGTATTTT. Protein sequence: CASSSLAPLAGVTDTQYF.

Points on this clonotype: Possible read error: a much larger clone is one base away. Here the CDR3 omits its conserved ending phenylalanine or tryptophan, so a read error is the likely source. This chain links TRBV5-8 with TRBJ2-5; TRBD2 is a possible D gene (6 bases). The CDR3 is 12 amino acids. V lost 7 bases, J lost 2 bases, and 9 bases lay in between. The germline V gene encodes CDR1 SGHTS and CDR2 YDEGEE. CDR3 DNA sequence: TGTGCCAGCCGCCGGGAGCAAGAGACCCAGTACTCC. Translating it yields CASRREQETQYS.

The chain recombines TRBV3-1 with TRBJ2-3; D is uncertain. V lost 6 bases and J lost 4, with 14 bases in between. Germline V lookup: CDR1 LGHDT, CDR2 YNNKEL (reference sequence). CDR3 length equals 14 residues. The CDR3 spells CASRASSQADTQYF. CDR3 DNA: TGTGCCAGCAGGGCTAGTTCCCAAGCAGATACGCAGTATTTT.

This clonotype was picked up many times. The genes are TRBV10-3 and TRBJ2-7; D is uncertain. Trimming shortened V by 2 bases and J by 5 bases, and 7 bases separated the two germline ends. The CDR3 totals 12 residues. Germline V CDR1 and CDR2: ENHRY, SYGVKD. In DNA form, the CDR3 reads TGTGCCATCAGTGAGCCCGGACACGAGCAGTACTTC. Its translation is CAISEPGHEQYF.

This clonotype was counted many times. The chain combines TRBV5-1 with TRBJ2-5; a possible D gene is TRBD2 (6 bases). V was pared by 3 bases and J by 5 bases, with 11 bases between. Germline CDR1 and CDR2: SGHRS and YFSETQ. The CDR3 has 13 amino acids. The CDR3 loop reads CASSSLGGETQYF. The CDR3 region has the DNA TGCGCCAGCAGCTCCTTAGGAGGGGAGACCCAGTACTTC.